The rows below give T cell receptor beta chains drawn from one sample of a study of T cell responses to AZD1222 COVID-19 vaccine. Sequencing used immunoSEQ multiplex PCR; TCRdb keeps in-frame clones, though not all of them. Of over 40,000 clones in the sample, 75% to 85% were seen once. Sequencing used peripheral blood, obtained on day 0 of AZD1222 vaccination. The receptor source for this set is an adult in good health. Each CDR3 is given with its conserved first and last residue. D genes are given only for firm matches. Some rows have no size entry. The others give once, few or many, or a class for an expanded clone.

d_gene,abundance,j_gene,v_gene,CDR3nt,CDR3aa
TRBD2,-,TRBJ2-5,TRBV5-4,TGTGCCAGCAGCTCTCAGCGGGGAGAGACCCAGTACTTC,CASSSQRGETQYF
TRBD1,-,TRBJ2-7,TRBV2,TGTGCCAGCAGGGACAGGGGAGGGACCTACGAGCAGTACTTC,CASRDRGGTYEQYF
-,-,TRBJ2-6,TRBV21-1,TGTGCCAGCAGCAAAAAAACTGACAGGGCTGGGGCCAACGTCCTGACTTTC,CASSKKTDRAGANVLTF
TRBD1,-,TRBJ1-2,TRBV30,TGTGCCTGGAGTCCTGACAGGGTTAATGGCTACACCTTC,CAWSPDRVNGYTF
-,-,TRBJ2-2,TRBV4-3,TGCGCCAGCAGCCAAGATCTGGGGTCCACCGGGGAGCTGTTTTTT,CASSQDLGSTGELFF
-,-,TRBJ1-3,TRBV20-1,TGCAGTGTCCTCTCTGGAAACACCATATATTTT,CSVLSGNTIYF
-,-,TRBJ1-5,TRBV30,TGTGCCGCCGACAGCCGCAATCAGCCCCAGCATTTT,CAADSRNQPQHF
-,-,TRBJ2-7,TRBV7-2,TGTGCCAGCAGCTTAGTAGGCTACGAGCAGTACTTC,CASSLVGYEQYF
-,-,TRBJ2-3,TRBV30,TGTGCCTGGAGTGTGCTAGCTCAAGGGGCAGATACGCAGTATTTT,CAWSVLAQGADTQYF
TRBD1,-,TRBJ2-7,TRBV13,TGTGCCAGCAGCTTAGAGGGACAGCAATACGAGCAGTACTTC,CASSLEGQQYEQYF
-,-,TRBJ2-7,TRBV14,TGTGCCAGCAGCCAAGTGCAGGCGTACGAGCAGTACTTC,CASSQVQAYEQYF
TRBD1,once,TRBJ1-1,TRBV11-2,TGTGCCAGCAGCCAATGGACAGGATATTTAATGAACACTGAAGCTTTCTTT,CASSQWTGYLMNTEAFF
-,-,TRBJ1-5,TRBV2,TGTGCCAGCGGTCTATGGGAAGAGGGTCAGCCCCAGCATTTT,CASGLWEEGQPQHF
-,-,TRBJ1-1,TRBV6-2/TRBV6-3,TGTGCCAGCAGTTACCGGCCGACGAACACTGAAGCTTTCTTT,CASSYRPTNTEAFF
-,-,TRBJ1-5,TRBV6-2/TRBV6-3,TGTGCCAGCAGTTACTTAGCAGGGTTCACTCGCAATCAGCCCCAGCATTTT,CASSYLAGFTRNQPQHF
-,few,TRBJ1-2,TRBV12-3/TRBV12-4,TGTGCCAGCAGTTTACGGTTCGGCTACACCTTC,CASSLRFGYTF
TRBD1,-,TRBJ1-5,TRBV7-2,TGTGCCAGCAGCCCAGGAGGGACAGCTAATCAGCCCCAGCATTTT,CASSPGGTANQPQHF
-,few,TRBJ1-1,TRBV19,TGTGCCAGTTCAGCCAGGGTGAGCACTGAAGCTTTCTTT,CASSARVSTEAFF
-,-,TRBJ1-2,TRBV5-1,TGCGCCAGCAGCAGGCCGGGACAAAGGTCTTTTGGTGGCTACACCTTC,CASSRPGQRSFGGYTF
-,few,TRBJ2-2,TRBV7-9,TGTGCCAGCAGATTAGGGACGGGGAACACCGGGGAGCTGTTTTTT,CASRLGTGNTGELFF
-,-,TRBJ2-6,TRBV6-1,TGTGCCAGCAGTGAAACCTCTGGGGCCAACGTCCTGACTTTC,CASSETSGANVLTF
-,-,TRBJ1-4,TRBV14,TGTGCCAGCAGCCAACGGTGGGGCGGGGGAAAAGAAAAACTGTTTTTT,CASSQRWGGGKEKLFF
-,once,TRBJ2-7,TRBV11-2,TGTGCCAGTCGGACAGAGCTCTACGAGCAGTACTTC,CASRTELYEQYF
-,-,TRBJ1-4,TRBV27,TGTGCCAGCAGTTTCCAGGGTGGTACTAATGAAAAACTGTTTTTT,CASSFQGGTNEKLFF
-,-,TRBJ1-6,TRBV6-5,TGTGCCAGTGGGCAGGGAGGGACACGGTCACCCCTCCACTTT,CASGQGGTRSPLHF
TRBD1,-,TRBJ1-5,TRBV18,TGTGCCAGCTCACCGGGACAGGGGAGTGGCAATCAGCCCCAGCATTTT,CASSPGQGSGNQPQHF
-,-,TRBJ1-5,TRBV19,TGTGCCAGTAGTCCCGGGGCGGGCCAGCCCCAGCATTTT,CASSPGAGQPQHF